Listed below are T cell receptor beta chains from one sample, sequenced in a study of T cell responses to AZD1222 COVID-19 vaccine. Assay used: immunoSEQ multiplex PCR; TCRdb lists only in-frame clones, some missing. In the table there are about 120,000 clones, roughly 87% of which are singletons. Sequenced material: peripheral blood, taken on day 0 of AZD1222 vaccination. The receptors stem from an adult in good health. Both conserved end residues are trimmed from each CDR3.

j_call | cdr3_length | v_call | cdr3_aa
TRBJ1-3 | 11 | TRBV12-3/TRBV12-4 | ASSTGPGNTIY
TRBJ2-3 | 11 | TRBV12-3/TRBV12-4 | ASRLAGTDTQY
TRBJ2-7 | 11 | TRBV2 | ASSEVVGREQY
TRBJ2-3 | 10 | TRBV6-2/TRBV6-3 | ASSYSIDTQY
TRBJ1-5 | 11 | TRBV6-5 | ATPQPPNQPQH
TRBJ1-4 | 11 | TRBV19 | ASTQTSNEKLF
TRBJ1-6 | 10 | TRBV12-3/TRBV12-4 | ATAEGNSPLH
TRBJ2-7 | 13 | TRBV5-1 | ASSLLQGNTYEQY
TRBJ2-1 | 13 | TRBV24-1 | ATSAGGSLYNEQF
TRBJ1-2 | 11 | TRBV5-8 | ASSLNTNYGYT
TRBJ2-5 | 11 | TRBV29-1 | SAQGTAEETQY
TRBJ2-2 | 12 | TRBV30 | AWMEGKNTGELF
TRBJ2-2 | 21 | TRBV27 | ASTYLSIVFAQKDRDATGELF
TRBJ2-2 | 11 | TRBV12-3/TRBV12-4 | ASSSGQGWELF
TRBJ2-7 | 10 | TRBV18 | ASSPTGDEQY
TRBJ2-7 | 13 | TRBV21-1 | ASSKDSEDSYEQY
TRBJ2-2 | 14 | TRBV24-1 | ATSELTGARTGELF
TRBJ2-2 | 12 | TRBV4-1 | ASRLAANTGELF
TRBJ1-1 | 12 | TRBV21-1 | ARQGGTSNTEAF
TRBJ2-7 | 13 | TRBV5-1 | ASSFAGTLTYEQY
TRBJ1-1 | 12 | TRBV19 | ASSAQGSNTEAF
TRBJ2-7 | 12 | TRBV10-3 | AISESGDGGKQY
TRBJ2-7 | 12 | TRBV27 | ASSPEGSTYEQY
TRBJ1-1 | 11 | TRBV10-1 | ASSDWDFGVAF
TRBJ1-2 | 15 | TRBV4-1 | ASSQGARGRGDYGYT
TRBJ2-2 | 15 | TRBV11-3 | ASSPRDRGLNTGELF
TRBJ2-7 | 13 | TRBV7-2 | ASSRWEGSSYEQY
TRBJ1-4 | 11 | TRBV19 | ASSSREGEKLF
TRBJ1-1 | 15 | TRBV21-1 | ASSKTPTGTVKTEAF
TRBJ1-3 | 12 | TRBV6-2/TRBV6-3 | ASSRVGFGNTIY
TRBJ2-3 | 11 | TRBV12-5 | ASGLVRTDTQY
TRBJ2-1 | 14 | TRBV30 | AWRRAGGSGYNEQF
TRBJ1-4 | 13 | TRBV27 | ASSNFGGIGEKLF
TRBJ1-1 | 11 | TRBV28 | ASRAGTEFEAF
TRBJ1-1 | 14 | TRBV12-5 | ASGHRQGVGATEAF
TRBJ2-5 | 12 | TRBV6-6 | ASSPGTAVRTQY
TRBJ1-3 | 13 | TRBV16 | ASSQRGDSGNTIY
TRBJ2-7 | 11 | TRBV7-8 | ASSTPPGTDLL
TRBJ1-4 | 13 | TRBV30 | AWSVIGASSEKLF
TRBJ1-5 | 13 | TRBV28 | ASRVDGFSNQPQH
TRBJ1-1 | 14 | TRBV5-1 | ARIPPGPRTNTEAF